This T cell receptor beta chain was profiled in a study of T-cell memory formation after mild COVID-19 (dated by TCRdb to the early 2020s). General notes on the study: Most TCR sequence clusters were specific to one of the two donors. Longitudinal TCRalpha and TCRbeta repertoire sequencing tracked T-cell clones expanding and contracting after mild COVID-19 in a couple of donors. The cohort was made up of two young adult volunteers, one female and one male, who were previously healthy.

Broad study findings and their caveats: The study included only a couple of mild cases, and larger cohorts that include severe cases with pre-infection samples were judged to be necessary. Some responding clones were detected in pre-infection memory, suggesting pre-existing cross-reactive memory T cells joined the SARS-CoV-2 response. From day 15 to 85, contracting clones showed balanced CD4/CD8 phenotypes, whereas a second wave of clones that expanded from day 15 to 37 leaned towards CD4+. Contracting CD4+ clones were found mainly in CM and EM memory subsets, while CD8+ clones were enriched in EMRA. SARS-CoV-2 specificity was not confirmed for the second-wave clones peaking on day 37.

Looking up the germline V gene (reference sequence) yields CDR1 LNHDA and CDR2 SQIVND. Counted from cysteine to phenylalanine, this CDR3 has 13 amino acids. This entry keeps only the CDR3 DNA: 39 bases, framed from base 1. The run used an Illumina NovaSeq 6000. cDNA libraries for TCRalpha and TCRbeta were prepared by 5'RACE using constant-segment primers, with sample barcodes and unique molecular identifiers added. Trizol reagent was used to extract RNA from every sample. Libraries were amplified in two PCR steps, with a second sample barcode and Illumina TruSeq adapters added in the second step. The libraries were sequenced on an Illumina NovaSeq using 2 x 150 bp paired-end reads. Concerning the study's data processing: With migec v1.2.7, reads were demultiplexed and then collapsed into UMI-guided consensus sequences. With mixcr v2.1.11, UMI consensuses were aligned to TRA and TRB V and J templates and assembled into clonotypes. Expanded or contracted clonotypes were those called significant by both edgeR and NoisET, with noise models trained on biological replicates. edgeR calls used a false discovery rate-adjusted p below 0.01 and a log2 fold-change threshold of 1. As an exploratory analysis of dynamics, max-normalized trajectories of the 1000 most abundant clonotypes were examined with PCA combined with hierarchical clustering. The CD4 or CD8 phenotype of responding clones was assigned using the separately sequenced CD4+ and CD8+ repertoires. The public sequencing data were trimmed at Q25 with fastp and processed into clonotypes with MiXCR by TCRdb, which kept only in-frame beta chains. Under each unique CDR3 protein, matching rows form one entry showing the most common genes and DNA. The V and J calls shown here were made by TCRdb, not taken from the authors' results. This sample gives 220,000 or so distinct CDR3 sequences in total; 9% to 10% of them show up just once. 3% to 4.5% of the sample comes from the top ten.

PBMCs were isolated by Ficoll-Paque density gradient centrifugation. To note about this clonotype: No cognate antigen has been identified for it. Germline and junction disagree at one end, which may indicate a read error.

This receptor chain uses TRBV19 and TRBJ2-5, with TRBD2 perhaps the D gene, on 5 matching bases. The sequence was obtained from a man aged 18 to 30 who had mild COVID-19 (a few samples of this study predate the infection). The sample titles of this study are shuffled in the database, so cell type and time point are left out; the donor was told from shared clones. Sequencing was performed on PBMCs or a T cell subset sorted from them (not recorded which). The CDR3 corresponds to CASSTGVQATQYF. The bases are TGTGCCAGCTCGACCGGGGTCCAAGCGACCCAGTACTTC.